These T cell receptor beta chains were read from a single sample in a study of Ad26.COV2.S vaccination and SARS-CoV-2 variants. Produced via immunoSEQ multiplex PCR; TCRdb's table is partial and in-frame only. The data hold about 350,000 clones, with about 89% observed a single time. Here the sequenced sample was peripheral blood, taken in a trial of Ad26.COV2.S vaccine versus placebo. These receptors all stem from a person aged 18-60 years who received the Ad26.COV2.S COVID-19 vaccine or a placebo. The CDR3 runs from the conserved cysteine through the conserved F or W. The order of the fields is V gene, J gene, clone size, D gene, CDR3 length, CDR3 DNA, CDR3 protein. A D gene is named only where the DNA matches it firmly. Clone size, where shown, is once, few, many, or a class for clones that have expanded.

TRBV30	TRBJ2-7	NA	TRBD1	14	TGTGCCTGGAGTGAGACAGGGATCTCCTACGAGCAGTACTTC	CAWSETGISYEQYF
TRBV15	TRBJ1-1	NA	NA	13	TGTGCCACCAGCAGAGATCGATTTGGGTTGGCTTTCTTT	CATSRDRFGLAFF
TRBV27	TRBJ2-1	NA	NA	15	TGTGCCAGCAGTTGGACCCTTAGCTCCTACAATGAGCAGTTCTTC	CASSWTLSSYNEQFF
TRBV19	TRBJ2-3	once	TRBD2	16	TGTGCCAGTAGCCTGACTAACGCGGGGGGCACAGATACGCAGTATTTT	CASSLTNAGGTDTQYF
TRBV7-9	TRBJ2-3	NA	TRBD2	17	TGTGCCAGCAGCTTAGGAGCGGGGGGTTCCAGAACAGATACGCAGTATTTT	CASSLGAGGSRTDTQYF
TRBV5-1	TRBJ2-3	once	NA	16	TGCGCCAGCAGCTTGGGGGGGCTGTCTAGCACAGATACGCAGTATTTT	CASSLGGLSSTDTQYF
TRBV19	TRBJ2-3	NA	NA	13	TGTGCCAGTAGTAGTTGGAGGGAAGATACGCAGTATTTT	CASSSWREDTQYF
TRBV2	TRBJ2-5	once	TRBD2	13	TGTGCCAGCAGTGTCCTAGCGGGAGAGACCCAGTACTTC	CASSVLAGETQYF
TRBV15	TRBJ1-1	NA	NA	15	TGTGCCACCAGCAGAGAAAGGGCGGATCCCACTGAAGCTTTCTTT	CATSRERADPTEAFF
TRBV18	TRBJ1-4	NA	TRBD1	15	TGTGCCAGCTCACCTACGGACAGGGGAAGGGAAAAACTGTTTTTT	CASSPTDRGREKLFF
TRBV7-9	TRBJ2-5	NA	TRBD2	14	TGTGCCAGCAGCCTTACTAGCGTCCAAGAGACCCAGTACTTC	CASSLTSVQETQYF